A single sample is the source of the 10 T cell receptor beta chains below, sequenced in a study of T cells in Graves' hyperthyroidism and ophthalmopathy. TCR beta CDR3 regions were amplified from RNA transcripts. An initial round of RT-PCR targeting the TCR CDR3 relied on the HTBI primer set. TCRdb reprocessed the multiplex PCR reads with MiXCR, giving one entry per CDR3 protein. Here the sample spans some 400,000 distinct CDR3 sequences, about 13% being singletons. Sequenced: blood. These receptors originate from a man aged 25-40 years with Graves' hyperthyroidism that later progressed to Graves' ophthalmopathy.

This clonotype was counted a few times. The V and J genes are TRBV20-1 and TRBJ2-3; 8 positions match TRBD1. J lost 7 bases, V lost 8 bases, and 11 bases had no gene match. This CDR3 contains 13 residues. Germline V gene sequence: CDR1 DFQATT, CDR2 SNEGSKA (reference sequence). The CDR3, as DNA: TGCAGTCTTATAGGGCAGGGGGCTAATACGCAGTATTTT. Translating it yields CSLIGQGANTQYF.

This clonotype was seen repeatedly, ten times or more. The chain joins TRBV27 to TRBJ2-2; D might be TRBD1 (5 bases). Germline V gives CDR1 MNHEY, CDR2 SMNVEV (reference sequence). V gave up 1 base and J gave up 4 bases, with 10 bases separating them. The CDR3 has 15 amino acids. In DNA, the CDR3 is TGTGCCAGCAGTTTATTTCGGACAAGCACCGGGGAGCTGTTTTTT. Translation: CASSLFRTSTGELFF.

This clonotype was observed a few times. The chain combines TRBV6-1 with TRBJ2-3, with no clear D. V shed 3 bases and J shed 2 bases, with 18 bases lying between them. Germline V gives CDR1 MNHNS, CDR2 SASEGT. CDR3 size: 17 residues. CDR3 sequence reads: CASSEAPAALSTDTQYF. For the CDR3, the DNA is TGTGCCAGCAGTGAGGCTCCCGCGGCCCTATCCACAGATACGCAGTATTTT.

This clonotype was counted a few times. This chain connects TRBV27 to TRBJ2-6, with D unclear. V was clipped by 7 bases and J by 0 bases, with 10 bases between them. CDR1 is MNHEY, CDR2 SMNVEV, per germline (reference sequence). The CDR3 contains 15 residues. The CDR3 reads CASKAIYSGANVLTF. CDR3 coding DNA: TGTGCCAGCAAGGCTATATACTCTGGGGCCAACGTCCTGACTTTC.

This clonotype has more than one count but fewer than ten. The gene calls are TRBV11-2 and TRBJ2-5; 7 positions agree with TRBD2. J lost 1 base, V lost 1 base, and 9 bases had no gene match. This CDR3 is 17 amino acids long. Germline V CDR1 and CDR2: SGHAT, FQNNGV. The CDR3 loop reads CASSLGWGGGGQETQYF. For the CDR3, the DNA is TGTGCCAGCAGCTTAGGTTGGGGGGGGGGGGGCCAAGAGACCCAGTACTTC. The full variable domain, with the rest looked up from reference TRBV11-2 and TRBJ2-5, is EAGVAQSPRYKIIEKRQSVAFWCNPISGHATLYWYQQILGQGPKLLIQFQNNGVVDDSQLPKDRFSAERLKGVDSTLKIQPAKLEDSAVYLCASSLGWGGGGQETQYFGPGTRLLVL.

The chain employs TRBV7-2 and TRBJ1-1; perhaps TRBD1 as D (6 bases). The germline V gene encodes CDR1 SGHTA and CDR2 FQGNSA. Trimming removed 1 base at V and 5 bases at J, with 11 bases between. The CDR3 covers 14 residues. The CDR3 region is CASSLGHRDTEAFF. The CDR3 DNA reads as TGTGCCAGCAGCTTAGGTCACAGGGATACTGAAGCTTTCTTT.

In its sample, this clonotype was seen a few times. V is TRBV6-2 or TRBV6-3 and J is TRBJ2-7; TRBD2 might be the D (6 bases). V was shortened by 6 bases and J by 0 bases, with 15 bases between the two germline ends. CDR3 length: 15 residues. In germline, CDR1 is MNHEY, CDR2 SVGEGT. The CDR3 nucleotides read TGTGCCAGCAGATATAGCGGAGAGGGCTCCTACGAGCAGTACTTC. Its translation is CASRYSGEGSYEQYF.

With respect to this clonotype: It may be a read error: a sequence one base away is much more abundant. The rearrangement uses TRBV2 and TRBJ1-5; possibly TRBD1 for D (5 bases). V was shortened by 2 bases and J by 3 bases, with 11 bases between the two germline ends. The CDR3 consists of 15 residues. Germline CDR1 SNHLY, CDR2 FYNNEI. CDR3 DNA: TGTGCCAGCAGTGAATGGGGGGGTGACAATCAGCCCCAGCATTTT. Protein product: CASSEWGGDNQPQHF.

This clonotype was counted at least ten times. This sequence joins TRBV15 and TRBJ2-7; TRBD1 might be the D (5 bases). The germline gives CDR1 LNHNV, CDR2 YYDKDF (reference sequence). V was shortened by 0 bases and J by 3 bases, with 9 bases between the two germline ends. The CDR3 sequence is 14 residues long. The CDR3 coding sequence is TGTGCCACCAGCAGAGATGACAGCAACTACGAGCAGTACTTC. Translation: CATSRDDSNYEQYF.

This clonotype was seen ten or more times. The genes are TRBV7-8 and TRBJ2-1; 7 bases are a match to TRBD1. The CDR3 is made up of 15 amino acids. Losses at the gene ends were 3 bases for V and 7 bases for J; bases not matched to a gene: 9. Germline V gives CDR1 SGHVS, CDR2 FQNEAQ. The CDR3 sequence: CASSFSRGRGNEQFF. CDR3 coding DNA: TGTGCCAGCAGCTTTAGTAGGGGGCGAGGGAATGAGCAGTTCTTC.